This T cell receptor beta chain was retrieved from a study of cytotoxic CD8 clonotypes in ibrutinib-treated CLL (dated by TCRdb to the early 2020s). Concerning the study at large: The cohort included some 14 treatment-naive and ten to twelve relapsed/refractory patients; under 18 were IGHV unmutated. Patients were still on ibrutinib when every remission and progressive disease sample was collected. Cryopreserved peripheral blood mononuclear cells were obtained prior to treatment, at the time of response, and at either disease progression or sustained remission. Response samples were taken after a median of approximately 13 months on treatment, ranging from roughly 6 to 36 months. An average of about 260,000 productive templates and approximately 91,000 productive rearrangements was obtained per sample. Partial responses were observed in about 24 patients and complete responses in 2; after a median follow-up of around 68 months, remission was maintained in 14 patients and progression was observed in about twelve. Of the roughly 86 participants in the trial, 26 had longitudinal samples available. The research as a whole found: Public clonotypes were rare and either contracted or stayed stable during treatment, and the rise in clonality at ibrutinib response reflected the expansion of private clonotypes. Baseline clonality exceeded that of age-matched healthy donors and correlated strongly with circulating CD8+ T-cell counts. Sustained-remission and progressing patients did not have matched sampling times, and lymph node repertoires were not examined. Clonality rose at ibrutinib response, remained stable during sustained remission, and dropped back toward baseline at progression.

Counted from cysteine to phenylalanine, this CDR3 has 17 amino acids. The retained sequence is limited to the CDR3, 51 bases, with the frame set at the first base. For CDR1 and CDR2, the germline V gene (reference sequence) lists SEHNR and FQNEAQ. V has 1 base trimmed and J has 1 base trimmed; junction bases matching no gene number 6. In the case of this clone: No antigen is known for it. Base qualities are not at hand, and no much larger clone is one base apart.

On a MiSeq, deep resolution sequencing aimed for a depth between 1 in 1 million and 1 in 200,000 T cells, with each clonotype covered 10x on average. The immunoSEQ hsTCRB Kit was used to generate the TCR beta libraries. The source study handled its data this way. Data were analyzed with ImmunoSEQ Data Assistant and ImmunoSEQ Analyzer, with V, D and J genes assigned per IMGT definitions. Clonality was computed as one minus normalized Shannon entropy of productive rearrangement frequencies, ranging from 0 to 1. Only overrepresented clonotypes making up at least 0.05% of the repertoire of each patient were included in the public clonotype analysis. Fewer than 15 repertoires from age-matched healthy donors, obtained from immuneACCESS, served as clonality controls. The table was pulled from immuneACCESS by TCRdb, which kept in-frame rearrangements only. Such tables lose some clones; where checked, under half of the loss comes from unresolved V genes, and the rest has no known cause. Clone size and V and J calls were adopted from that table, with D and trimming inferred from the DNA. For this sample the table gives roughly 250,000 clones, of which 70% were detected only once. The biggest ten clones account for about 16% of the sample.

The time point label for this specimen denotes: around 25 months on ibrutinib. For TCR beta library preparation, around 2 micrograms of genomic DNA were isolated from cryopreserved PBMCs. High-throughput TCR beta sequencing was performed on longitudinal blood samples from CLL patients receiving ibrutinib monotherapy. Patients were enrolled in a phase 2 open-label single-center ibrutinib monotherapy trial. The source was PBMCs, collected after 24 months of ibrutinib treatment. In this chain, TRBV7-9 is recombined with TRBJ2-1; 8 bases in between match TRBD2. The sequence came from a human donor with chronic lymphocytic leukemia. At the DNA level, the sequence is TGTGCCAGCAGCTTAGGCCGTGGACTAGCTTCCTACAATGAGCAGTTCTTC. This yields the protein CASSLGRGLASYNEQFF.